The 17 T cell receptor beta chains below were found in one sample sequenced in a study of human T cells and chemical hapten exposure. The time point here: patch test 1, 2 weeks after DPC sensitization. The treatment: therapeutic diphenylcyclopropenone sensitization with weekly scalp DPC. MiXCR was run by TCRdb on the RACE reads, yielding one entry per CDR3 protein. The sample includes around 380,000 distinct CDR3 sequences, about 4.4% of them seen just once. This specimen was whole blood, taken in connection with sensitization to the hapten diphenylcyclopropenone (DPC). Receptors originate from a woman between 50 and 59 years old with alopecia areata. Some clones in this sample may be carry-over from other donors' samples.

The chain is built from TRBV5-1 and TRBJ2-5; 7 positions match TRBD2. Trimming removed 1 base from V and 5 bases from J; junction bases left unmatched: 8. CDR1 and CDR2 (germline): SGHRS, YFSETQ. The CDR3 totals 15 residues. The DNA of the CDR3 is TGCGCCAGCAGCTTGAGCGGGACCGGCTCGGAGACCCAGTACTTC. Translation gives CASSLSGTGSETQYF.

This clonotype was seen at least ten times. J is TRBJ2-5 and V is TRBV4-1; D remains ambiguous. CDR1 and CDR2 from the germline V gene are MGHRA and YSYEKL. Deletions cut 4 bases from V and 1 base from J, with 10 bases between. The CDR3 loop spans 14 amino acids. As DNA, the CDR3 is TGCGCCAGCAGCCCCCCAAACCTCCAAGAGACCCAGTACTTC. Residues: CASSPPNLQETQYF.

This clonotype was observed at least ten times. The chain combines TRBV27 with TRBJ2-1, with TRBD2 matching 7 bases. This CDR3 region has 15 residues. Germline lookup yields CDR1 MNHEY and CDR2 SMNVEV (reference sequence). J was trimmed by 2 bases and V by 1 base; bases with no gene match: 2. This CDR3 is CASSLWGGTYNEQFF. The CDR3 DNA is TGTGCCAGCAGTTTATGGGGGGGGACCTACAATGAGCAGTTCTTC.

This clonotype came up a few times. V usage is TRBV12-3 or TRBV12-4 and J usage is TRBJ1-4; D remains ambiguous. The V and J ends lost 6 bases and 3 bases respectively, with 8 bases between them. CDR3 length: 13 amino acids. The CDR3 protein is CASRGQSNEKLFF. Written as DNA, the CDR3 is TGTGCCAGCAGAGGGCAGTCTAATGAAAAACTGTTTTTT.

The chain carries TRBV12-3 or TRBV12-4 and TRBJ2-1; possibly TRBD1 for D (6 bases). The CDR3 is made up of 15 amino acids. V shed 4 bases and J shed 2 bases, with 12 bases lying between them. The CDR3, as DNA: TGTGCCAGCAGTTCCCCGGACAGCCCCTACAATGAGCAGTTCTTC. The encoded protein is CASSSPDSPYNEQFF.

CDR3 in DNA: TGCAGCGTTGAGGTAGATCTTTCTAGCACAGATACGCAGTATTTT. Translating gives CSVEVDLSSTDTQYF. The gene calls are TRBV29-1 and TRBJ2-3; no reliable D call. Germline assignment: CDR1 SQVTM and CDR2 ANQGSEA. The CDR3 is 15 residues long. The ends were cut back, 3 bases at V and 0 bases at J, with 13 bases in the middle.

The chain employs TRBV3-1 and TRBJ2-3; TRBD2 matches at 10 bases. This CDR3 is built from 18 residues. Germline V gene data show CDR1 as LGHDT and CDR2 as YNNKEL (reference sequence). V shed 0 bases, J shed 4 bases, and the junction held 10 bases outside the gene matches. CDR3 sequence: CASSQDAISGRDPDTQYF. The CDR3 region has the DNA TGTGCCAGCAGCCAAGATGCCATCAGCGGGAGGGATCCAGATACGCAGTATTTT.

The table lists this clonotype with many counts. The chain joins TRBV19 to TRBJ2-1, with 13 positions matching TRBD2. CDR3 length equals 13 residues. CDR1 is LNHDA and CDR2 is SQIVND in the germline V gene (reference sequence). In DNA form, the CDR3 reads TGTGCTGTGACTAGCGGGAGGCACAATGAGCAGTTCTTC. It encodes CAVTSGRHNEQFF.

The chain carries TRBV27 and TRBJ1-5; D remains unclear. V lost 3 bases and J 0 bases, leaving 12 bases between the germline ends. This CDR3 is built from 16 residues. Looked up from germline, CDR1 is MNHEY and CDR2 is SMNVEV (reference sequence). The CDR3 DNA sequence: TGTGCCAGCAGTTTTCTAGGAGGTGATAGCAATCAGCCCCAGCATTTT. Its protein product is CASSFLGGDSNQPQHF.

At least ten counts were recorded for this clonotype. The J gene is TRBJ2-7, the V gene TRBV7-3, with 7 bases identical to TRBD1. V lost 4 bases, J lost 10 bases, and 4 bases stayed unmatched. This CDR3 has 11 amino acids. Germline assignment: CDR1 SGHTA and CDR2 FQGTGA. The CDR3 loop is CASSSGGRQYF. DNA for the CDR3: TGTGCCAGCAGCTCAGGGGGAAGACAGTACTTC.

In its sample, this clonotype was seen a few times. V gene TRBV29-1 combines with J gene TRBJ2-3, with D perhaps given as TRBD1 or TRBD2 (5 bases each). This CDR3 is 10 amino acids long. The germline gives CDR1 SQVTM, CDR2 ANQGSEA. V gave up 6 bases and J gave up 9 bases, with 10 bases separating them. Here the CDR3 reads CSVAGATQYF. DNA for the CDR3: TGCAGCGTCGCCGGGGCCACGCAGTATTTT.

This clonotype was observed at least ten times. The rearrangement links TRBV7-9 to TRBJ1-1; 9 positions match TRBD1. The V gene's germline CDR1 is SEHNR and CDR2 FQNEAQ (reference sequence). J lost 5 bases, V lost 4 bases, and 11 bases had no gene match. The CDR3 extends over 16 amino acids. Here the CDR3 reads CASSSNRGPLETEAFF. The CDR3 DNA reads TGTGCCAGCAGCTCCAACAGGGGGCCGTTGGAAACTGAAGCTTTCTTT. Together with reference TRBV7-9 and TRBJ1-1, the CDR3 gives the full variable domain: DTGVSQNPRHKITKRGQNVTFRCDPISEHNRLYWYRQTLGQGPEFLTYFQNEAQLEKSRLLSDRFSAERPKGSFSTLEIQRTEQGDSAMYLCASSSNRGPLETEAFFGQGTRLTVV.

The sample holds many counts of this clonotype. J is TRBJ2-6 and V is TRBV5-1; 9 nucleotides match TRBD1. V shed 6 bases and J 1 base; nucleotides not matched to a gene: 2. Germline V gives CDR1 SGHRS, CDR2 YFSETQ. The CDR3 is 15 residues long. The CDR3 DNA sequence: TGCGCCAGCAAACAGGGGGCGTCTGGGGCCAACGTCCTGACTTTC. As protein: CASKQGASGANVLTF.

This clonotype was observed many times. This chain connects TRBV18 to TRBJ1-1; D is ambiguous. There are 15 residues in the CDR3. Germline loops: CDR1 KGHSH, CDR2 LQKENI. The V and J ends lost 3 bases and 3 bases respectively, with 14 bases between them. CDR3: CASSPRLDLDTEAFF. The CDR3 DNA reads TGTGCCAGCTCACCGCGTTTAGATTTAGACACTGAAGCTTTCTTT.

Many counts were recorded for this clonotype. The rearrangement joins TRBV6-2 or TRBV6-3 to TRBJ1-5; D not resolved. V was cut by 5 bases and J by 2 bases, with 19 bases left in between. The V gene's germline CDR1 is MNHEY and CDR2 SVGEGT. This CDR3 is built from 17 residues. The DNA for the CDR3 is TGTGCCAGCAGTGATGGGAAGAAACTCGGACGCAATCAGCCCCAGCATTTT. As protein: CASSDGKKLGRNQPQHF.

This clonotype has a handful of counts. This chain joins TRBV6-1 and TRBJ1-3, with TRBD1 as a possible D gene (6 bases). Deletions cut 7 bases from V and 4 bases from J, with 11 bases between. The CDR3 has 13 residues. Germline V lookup: CDR1 MNHNS, CDR2 SASEGT. The CDR3 DNA follows: TGTGCCAGCAACGAAGGGGGGGGAAACACCATATATTTT. Protein: CASNEGGGNTIYF.

Many counts were recorded for this clonotype. The gene calls are TRBV12-5 and TRBJ2-5; 7 bases align to TRBD2. The J segment lost 2 bases and the V segment lost 5 bases, leaving 5 bases of the junction unmatched. CDR1 and CDR2 from the germline V gene are LGHNT and FRNRAP. This CDR3 region has 14 residues. CDR3 residues: CASGPTSWQETQYF. The CDR3 coding sequence is TGTGCTAGTGGTCCGACTAGCTGGCAAGAGACCCAGTACTTC. The full variable domain, with the rest looked up from reference TRBV12-5 and TRBJ2-5, is DARVTQTPRHKVTEMGQEVTMRCQPILGHNTVFWYRQTMMQGLELLAYFRNRAPLDDSGMPKDRFSAEMPDATLATLKIQPSEPRDSAVYFCASGPTSWQETQYFGPGTRLLVL.